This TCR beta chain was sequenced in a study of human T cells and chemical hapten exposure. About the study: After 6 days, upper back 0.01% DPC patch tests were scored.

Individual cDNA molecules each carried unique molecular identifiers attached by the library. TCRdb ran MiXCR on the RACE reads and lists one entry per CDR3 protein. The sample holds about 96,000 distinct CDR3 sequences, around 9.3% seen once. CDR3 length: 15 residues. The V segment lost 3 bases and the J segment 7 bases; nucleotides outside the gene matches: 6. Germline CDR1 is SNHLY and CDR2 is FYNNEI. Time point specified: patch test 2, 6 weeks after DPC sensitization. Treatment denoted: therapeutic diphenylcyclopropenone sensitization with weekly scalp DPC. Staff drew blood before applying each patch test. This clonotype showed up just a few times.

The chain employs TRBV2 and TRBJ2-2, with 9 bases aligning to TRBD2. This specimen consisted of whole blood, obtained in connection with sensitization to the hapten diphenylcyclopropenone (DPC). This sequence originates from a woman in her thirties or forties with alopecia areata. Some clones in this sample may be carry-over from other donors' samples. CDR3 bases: TGTGCCAGCAGTGATAGCGGGAGAATTAGCGGGGAGCTGTTTTTT. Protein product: CASSDSGRISGELFF.